The present entry profiles one T cell receptor beta chain with its context. These data come from a study of blood T cell repertoires in COVID-19. Whole-study context: The study drew acute and convalescent COVID-19 samples from the United States, Italy and Spain. T cells, B-cell-depleted T cells, or PBMCs supplied cDNA or gDNA.

Patients in Seattle were enrolled during active infection, then followed longitudinally. Original processing notes: It was from reference gene primer amplification that nucleated cell counts were estimated. The assay was immunoSEQ multiplex PCR, and TCRdb's table has in-frame clones only and misses some. V, J and clone size reflect that table, while D and trimming were determined from the DNA. Among around 430,000 clones listed, more than 70% were seen once. The sequence was obtained from a woman aged 50 to 60 with COVID-19, enrolled during active disease. The sequencing input was peripheral blood.

CDR3 loop: CASSDRTPIRAFF. The CDR3 DNA reads TGTGCCAGCAGTGACCGGACACCTATAAGGGCTTTCTTT. The gene calls are TRBV6-1 and TRBJ1-1; the D gene is possibly TRBD1 (5 bases). In germline, CDR1 is MNHNS, CDR2 SASEGT. CDR3 length: 13 residues. The V gene lost 3 bases and the J gene lost 11 bases, with 16 bases spanning the gap.